This TCR beta chain was identified in a study of blood T cells in healthy people across ages. Study-wide results and limits: Observed TCR beta diversity per million T cells went down as age went up. This fall followed a roughly linear course with age.

Germline values: CDR1 SQVTM, CDR2 ANQGSEA. Between the trimmed V and J ends, which lost 3 bases and 4 bases, there was a span of 11 bases. The CDR3 has 13 amino acids. Comment on this clonotype: The target antigen is unknown.

A second PCR of about 7 to 11 cycles used a sample-barcoded 5' primer and a J-beta primer mix. Every single cDNA molecule received a tag from a template-switch adaptor with 12 random nucleotides. Paired-end reads containing CDR3 totaled no fewer than 2.5 million for each sample. TCRdb called the 5' RACE reads again in MiXCR, with one record for every CDR3 protein. The sample has hundreds of thousands of distinct CDR3 sequences; 21% are singletons. The origin of this receptor is a man in his 70s in good health. Material for sequencing was blood. This sequence joins TRBV29-1 and TRBJ2-3; D might be TRBD2 (5 bases). The CDR3 spells CSVDPGSADTQYF. The CDR3 DNA follows: TGCAGCGTTGATCCGGGGTCAGCAGATACGCAGTATTTT.